Included here is one T cell receptor beta chain sequence, with context. The antigen this receptor binds is unknown. Nothing much larger sits one base from this clone, and base qualities are not available. At diagnosis, peripheral blood, uninvolved tumor-adjacent lung and tumor were collected and stored as a combination of fresh-frozen and FFPE material. For TCR repertoire profiling, blood samples were analyzed as peripheral blood mononuclear cells. TCR beta CDR3 regions were sequenced from DNA using the immunoSEQ Assay. The authors processed their data as follows. To compute T cell density, TCR beta template counts were normalized to usable DNA, which was estimated by amplifying housekeeping genes. Richness was estimated using the preseqR package, with extrapolation to 400,000 templates for PBMC samples and to 120,000 templates for tissue samples. Clonality was defined by subtracting Pielou's evenness from one. Tissue-enriched TCRs were identified by differential abundance testing using productive amino-acid clonotypes, minimum total count 5 and alpha 0.1. The Jaccard Index and the Morisita Overlap Index were used to measure repertoire overlap between compartments. TCR beta CDR3s were clustered by GLIPH together with public tetramer-defined viral CDR3s, and at least three viral sequences plus V-gene enrichment were required for viral motifs. As stored in TCRdb, this immuneACCESS dataset retains in-frame rearrangements with V and J assigned. A fraction of the clones does not appear; measured against another copy, unresolved V genes explain less than half of the discrepancy, and the remainder lacks a known reason. V and J calls plus clone size are reproduced from that table; the DNA served to infer D and trimming. This sample is represented by about 21,000 clones; roughly 83% of them were singletons. The ten largest clones capture roughly 2.2% of the sample.

CDR1 KGHSH and CDR2 LQKENI are derived from the germline V gene. Spanning cysteine to phenylalanine, the CDR3 consists of 15 amino acids. The CDR3 DNA has 45 bases and is translated from base 1. Clipping removes 3 bases from V and 7 bases from J, with 11 as the unmatched junction base count. The source of the sample is a study of T cells in localized non-small cell lung cancer (dated by TCRdb to about 2020). With respect to the entire study: Comparing tumors with uninvolved tumor-adjacent lungs, the study looked at the T cell repertoires of hundreds of patients with early-stage NSCLC. The cohort consisted of 236 treatment-naive NSCLC patients whose localized lung tumors had been resected. NSCLC patients had a mean age of approximately 70 years, and more than 120 were male and 85 to 110 female.

Broad study findings and their caveats: A median of 57 of the top 100 tumor clones turned up in the paired uninvolved adjacent lung, and around 27 of those clones also ranked among the top 100 of that same adjacent lung. Because multi-region sequencing of the tumors was not done, intratumor heterogeneity could not be ruled out. Because of the exploratory design, TCR variables were selected using unadjusted p-values without false-discovery rate correction. Uninvolved tumor-adjacent lung showed the highest T cell clonality, higher than tumor, which suggests more focused antigenic responses in the uninvolved tumor-adjacent lung. Longer overall survival was associated with higher blood T cell density, whereas shorter survival was associated with higher adjacent-lung clonality.

Rearrangement joined TRBV18 to TRBJ1-2; 7 nucleotides in the junction match TRBD1. The clonotype comes from a man aged 40 to 75 with stage I lung adenocarcinoma. The sequencing here drew on peripheral blood, taken before any cancer treatment. The nucleotide sequence is given as TGTGCCAGCTCACCCCGGGACAGCGAGGGATCTGGCTACACCTTC. It codes for CASSPRDSEGSGYTF.